A selection of T cell receptor beta chains follows, all from one sample in a study of blood T cell repertoires in COVID-19. The protocol was immunoSEQ multiplex PCR, while the TCRdb copy is restricted to in-frame clones and leaves out a portion. The data show about 280,000 clones, roughly 91% seen once. The sequenced sample was PBMCs or T cells enriched from blood (not recorded which). The receptors derive from a woman aged 55-70 years in a cohort exposed to, infected with or recovered from COVID-19 (not recorded which). Each CDR3 is given with its conserved first and last residue. D genes are given only for firm matches. Where a row states a size, it is once, few, many or the class of an expanded clone; other rows omit it.

D: TRBD2; V: TRBV28; size: .; J: TRBJ2-1; DNA: TGTGCCAGCAGTTTGTGGCGGGAGGACCGCAATGAGCAGTTCTTC; CDR3: CASSLWREDRNEQFF
D: TRBD1; V: TRBV28; size: .; J: TRBJ1-6; DNA: TGTGCCAGCAGGACCACAGGGGGTCATAGTTCACCCCTCCACTTT; CDR3: CASRTTGGHSSPLHF
D: TRBD1; V: TRBV5-1; size: .; J: TRBJ2-1; DNA: TGCGCCAGCAGCTTGGCCATGGAGACAGGGGCCTACAATGAGCAGTTCTTC; CDR3: CASSLAMETGAYNEQFF
D: TRBD1; V: TRBV5-1; size: .; J: TRBJ2-7; DNA: TGCGCCAGCAGCCGGACAGGGGAGTACGAGCAGTACTTC; CDR3: CASSRTGEYEQYF
D: .; V: TRBV10-1; size: .; J: TRBJ2-7; DNA: TGCGCCAGCAGTGAGTCGAGGAACTACTACGAGCAGTACTTC; CDR3: CASSESRNYYEQYF
D: .; V: TRBV19; size: .; J: TRBJ1-4; DNA: TGTGCCAGTAGTATGTCGATCTTGACCCGGGGGGATAATGAAAAACTGTTTTTT; CDR3: CASSMSILTRGDNEKLFF
D: .; V: TRBV30; size: .; J: TRBJ2-7; DNA: TGTGCCTGGAGTGCCCGGTCGCCGGGCGAGCAGTACTTC; CDR3: CAWSARSPGEQYF
D: TRBD2; V: TRBV5-1; size: .; J: TRBJ2-3; DNA: TGCGCCAGCAGCCCAAGAGCGGGAGCGGGGGATACGCAGTATTTT; CDR3: CASSPRAGAGDTQYF
D: .; V: TRBV11-3; size: .; J: TRBJ2-4; DNA: TGTGCCAGCAGCTTAAACAGAGACAAAAACATTCAGTACTTC; CDR3: CASSLNRDKNIQYF
D: .; V: TRBV5-4; size: .; J: TRBJ1-2; DNA: TGTGCCAGCAGCCTGGTAGGGGGATCGGGCTATGGCTACACCTTC; CDR3: CASSLVGGSGYGYTF
D: TRBD2; V: TRBV4-1; size: .; J: TRBJ2-6; DNA: TGCGCCAGCAGCCAAGACCGGGCTAGCGGGGCCTCTGGGGCCAACGTCCTGACTTTC; CDR3: CASSQDRASGASGANVLTF
D: .; V: TRBV19; size: few; J: TRBJ2-3; DNA: TGTGCCACAAGGAGGGGGCTTGGAGATACGCAGTATTTT; CDR3: CATRRGLGDTQYF
D: .; V: TRBV6-5; size: once; J: TRBJ2-7; DNA: TGTGCCAGCAGTTACTATCGCAGGGACGAGCAGTACTTC; CDR3: CASSYYRRDEQYF
D: TRBD2; V: TRBV3-1/TRBV3-2; size: .; J: TRBJ2-3; DNA: TGTGCCAGCAGCCAAGATCTAGCGGGAGGTATAGATACGCAGTATTTT; CDR3: CASSQDLAGGIDTQYF
D: TRBD2; V: TRBV20-1; size: .; J: TRBJ2-1; DNA: TGCAGTGCTAGTCGCCCTAGCGGGAACAATGAGCAGTTCTTC; CDR3: CSASRPSGNNEQFF
D: TRBD2; V: TRBV7-8; size: .; J: TRBJ2-3; DNA: TGTGCCAGCAGCTTAGCATCAAGCGGGAGGGCCGGGAGCACAGATACGCAGTATTTT; CDR3: CASSLASSGRAGSTDTQYF
D: TRBD2; V: TRBV4-2; size: .; J: TRBJ2-7; DNA: TGTGCCAGCAGCCAAGTTGGCGCTAGCGGAACTTACGAGCAGTACTTC; CDR3: CASSQVGASGTYEQYF
D: .; V: TRBV10-2; size: .; J: TRBJ2-1; DNA: TGCGCCAGCAGTGATGCAGGTTATAAGTTCTTC; CDR3: CASSDAGYKFF
D: TRBD1; V: TRBV7-2; size: .; J: TRBJ1-2; DNA: TGTGCCAGCAGCGCCCGACAGGGGGCGAGCTATGGCTACACCTTC; CDR3: CASSARQGASYGYTF
D: .; V: TRBV18; size: once; J: TRBJ1-4; DNA: TGTGCCAGCTCACGGGCACCTGGGCCCCGCGAAGAAAAACTGTTTTTT; CDR3: CASSRAPGPREEKLFF
D: TRBD2; V: TRBV5-5; size: .; J: TRBJ2-1; DNA: TGTGCCAGCAGCCTCTCCGGGACTAGCGGCGACAATGAGCAGTTCTTC; CDR3: CASSLSGTSGDNEQFF
D: .; V: TRBV28; size: .; J: TRBJ1-1; DNA: TGTGCCAGCAGTATCCAACAGGCTGAAGCTTTCTTT; CDR3: CASSIQQAEAFF
D: .; V: TRBV1; size: .; J: TRBJ2-1; DNA: TGCACCAGCAGCCCCAGGGGCGTAGAATCCTACAATGAGCAGTTCTTC; CDR3: CTSSPRGVESYNEQFF
D: TRBD2; V: TRBV6-5; size: .; J: TRBJ2-7; DNA: TGTGCCAGCAGTTACTCCTCTAGCGGGAGTCTCGAGCAGTACTTC; CDR3: CASSYSSSGSLEQYF
D: TRBD1; V: TRBV6-5; size: .; J: TRBJ2-3; DNA: TGTGCCAGCAGTCCAACAGGGGGGAGCACAGATACGCAGTATTTT; CDR3: CASSPTGGSTDTQYF
D: .; V: TRBV30; size: .; J: TRBJ2-1; DNA: TGTGCCTGGAGTAAAGAACTACCTTTAAATGAGCAGTTCTTC; CDR3: CAWSKELPLNEQFF
D: TRBD1; V: TRBV6-5; size: .; J: TRBJ2-1; DNA: TGTGCCAGCACCTCCGTTAGACAGGGGGGCAATGAGCAGTTCTTC; CDR3: CASTSVRQGGNEQFF
D: TRBD2; V: TRBV6-1; size: .; J: TRBJ2-5; DNA: TGTGCCAGCAGTCTGACTAGCGTCAAAGAGACCCAGTACTTC; CDR3: CASSLTSVKETQYF